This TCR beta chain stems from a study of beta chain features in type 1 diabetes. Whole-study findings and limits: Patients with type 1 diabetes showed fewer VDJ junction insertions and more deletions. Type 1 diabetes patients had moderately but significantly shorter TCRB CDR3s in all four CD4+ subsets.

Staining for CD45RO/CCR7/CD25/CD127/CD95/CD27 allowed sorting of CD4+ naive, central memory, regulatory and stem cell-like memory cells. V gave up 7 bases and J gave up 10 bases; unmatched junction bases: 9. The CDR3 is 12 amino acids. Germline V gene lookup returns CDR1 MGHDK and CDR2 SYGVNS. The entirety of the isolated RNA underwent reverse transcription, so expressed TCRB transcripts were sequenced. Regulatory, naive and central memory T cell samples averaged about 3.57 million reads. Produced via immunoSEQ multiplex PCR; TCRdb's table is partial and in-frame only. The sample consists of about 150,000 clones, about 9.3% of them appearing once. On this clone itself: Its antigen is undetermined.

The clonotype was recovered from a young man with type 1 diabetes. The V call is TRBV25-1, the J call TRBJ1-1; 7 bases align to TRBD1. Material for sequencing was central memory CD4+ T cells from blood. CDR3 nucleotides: TGTGCCAGCAAAAAGACAGGGATCGGAGCTTTCTTT. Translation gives CASKKTGIGAFF.